The 4 T cell receptor beta chains below were found in one sample sequenced in a study of T cells in Graves' hyperthyroidism and ophthalmopathy. RNA transcripts gave rise to amplified TCR beta CDR3 regions. The HTBI set primed first-round TCR CDR3 RT-PCR. TCRdb re-derived calls from the multiplex PCR reads in MiXCR, one entry per CDR3 protein. Of some 600,000 distinct CDR3 sequences in the sample, approximately 14% are singletons; the top ten hold more than 4.5%. The sample was blood. The receptor source for this set is a woman aged 25 to 39 with Graves' hyperthyroidism that later progressed to Graves' ophthalmopathy.

This clonotype was seen at least ten times. The genes are TRBV5-1 and TRBJ1-2; 9 bases match TRBD1. The J segment lost 4 bases and the V segment lost 2 bases, leaving 6 bases of the junction unmatched. The CDR3 covers 15 residues. CDR1 and CDR2 (germline): SGHRS, YFSETQ. The CDR3 is CASSFSGQGSYGYTF. In DNA, the CDR3 is TGCGCCAGCAGCTTTTCAGGACAGGGGAGCTATGGCTACACCTTC.

At least ten counts were recorded for this clonotype. The rearrangement joins TRBV7-9 to TRBJ1-1; 7 bases map to TRBD1. The CDR3 runs to 13 residues. CDR1 is SEHNR and CDR2 is FQNEAQ in the germline V gene (reference sequence). V shed 5 bases and J 7 bases; nucleotides not matched to a gene: 7. CDR3 sequence reads: CASSVGQEGEAFF. CDR3 bases: TGTGCCAGCAGCGTCGGACAGGAAGGTGAAGCTTTCTTT. Full variable domain (rest looked up from reference TRBV7-9 and TRBJ1-1): DTGVSQNPRHKITKRGQNVTFRCDPISEHNRLYWYRQTLGQGPEFLTYFQNEAQLEKSRLLSDRFSAERPKGSFSTLEIQRTEQGDSAMYLCASSVGQEGEAFFGQGTRLTVV.

This chain connects TRBV28 to TRBJ2-3; 9 bases line up with TRBD2. Germline loops: CDR1 MDHEN, CDR2 SYDVKM. This CDR3 is built from 16 residues. V was pared by 1 base and J by 2 bases, with 4 bases of the junction left unmatched. This CDR3 reads CASSLYSGSDTDTQYF. The CDR3 nucleotides read TGTGCCAGCAGTTTATATAGCGGGAGTGACACAGATACGCAGTATTTT.

The chain recombines TRBV15 with TRBJ2-2; TRBD1 might be the D (5 bases). The germline CDR1 and CDR2 sequences are LNHNV and YYDKDF (reference sequence). Trimming pared 0 bases from V and 6 bases from J, leaving 8 bases between. The CDR3 sequence is 14 residues long. The DNA of the CDR3 is TGTGCCACCAGCAGAGAGGAACAGGCCGGGGAGCTGTTTTTT. Translation gives CATSREEQAGELFF.